The clone carrying this TCR beta chain was detected ten times or more. This record belongs to a study of regulatory T cells in long-lasting Graves disease. Study-level information: For a period under 3 months, newly diagnosed Graves' patients had taken antithyroid drugs.

The CDR3 totals 15 residues. Germline V lookup: CDR1 DFQATT, CDR2 SNEGSKA (reference sequence). V trimming: 2 bases; J trimming: 0 bases; junction bases outside the gene matches: 5. Time point defined: newly diagnosed GD, antithyroid drugs for less than 3 months. From RNA extracted from PBMCs, the TCR library was made. Xi'an, China, was home to the endocrinology department that provided patients. Assembly of TCR beta libraries relied on iRepertoire HTBI primers together with Arm-PCR of CDR3 regions. TCRdb reanalysed the multiplex PCR reads using MiXCR and keeps one entry per CDR3 protein. The data contain 350,000 to 450,000 distinct CDR3 sequences, roughly a sixth of them singletons. The same data also went into a second study, on T cells in Graves' hyperthyroidism and ophthalmopathy. This second study notes: Orbital computed tomography, thyroid ultrasound, serum thyroxine and TRAb, and clinical symptoms together informed the diagnoses. The model forecast ophthalmopathy, anticipating it by a median roughly 6.5 months before onset.

The sample consisted of peripheral blood mononuclear cells (PBMCs), taken at new diagnosis, from a patient treated with antithyroid drugs. This receptor was obtained from a man aged 40-49 years with Graves disease. This chain links TRBV20-1 with TRBJ2-3; TRBD2 agrees at 7 bases. The CDR3 spells CSARLRGRSTDTQYF. The CDR3, as DNA: TGCAGTGCTAGATTGCGGGGGAGGAGCACAGATACGCAGTATTTT.